The 18 T cell receptor beta chains in this list originate from one sample, sequenced in a study of T-cell reconstitution after alpha-beta-depleted transplantation in children. The TCRbeta library incorporated unique molecular identifiers. Each CDR3 protein is one row after TCRdb ran MiXCR on the PCR reads. The table records about 590,000 distinct CDR3 sequences, 10% to 15% of them present only once. Source: PBMCs, mostly from graft donor cells, taken 360 days after TCRalphabeta/CD19-depleted stem cell transplant. Receptors originate from a male patient younger than 18 who had a stem cell transplant for acute myeloid leukemia, so the T cells may come from the graft donor.

CDR3 protein: CASSLERRGSPPETQYF. CDR3 sequence (DNA): TGTGCCAGCAGCTTAGAGCGGCGCGGGTCCCCGCCCGAGACCCAGTACTTC. The genes are TRBV13 and TRBJ2-5; possible D gene TRBD2, 5 bases. V was shortened by 1 base and J by 5 bases, with 20 bases between the two germline ends. Germline V gene data show CDR1 as PRHDT and CDR2 as FYEKMQ (reference sequence). The CDR3 loop spans 17 amino acids.

This clonotype was picked up many times. The chain employs TRBV11-2 and TRBJ2-1; the D gene is possibly TRBD2 (7 bases). Looked up from germline, CDR1 is SGHAT and CDR2 is FQNNGV. V lost 0 bases, J lost 1 base, and 13 bases lay in between. CDR3 length: 17 residues. The DNA for the CDR3 is TGTGCCAGCAGCTTAGAAGGGGGGAGGGCGTCCTACAATGAGCAGTTCTTC. Its protein product is CASSLEGGRASYNEQFF.

The chain employs TRBV6-2 or TRBV6-3 and TRBJ2-5; D unclear. Per germline, CDR1 MNHEY and CDR2 SVGEGT. The CDR3 runs to 9 residues. The germline V and J ends were trimmed by 5 bases and 13 bases, with 8 bases remaining between them. The CDR3 spells CASSPPMYF. CDR3 sequence (DNA): TGTGCCAGCAGTCCCCCCATGTACTTC.

In this sample, this clonotype turned up a few times. V is TRBV5-5 and J is TRBJ2-3; D is unresolved. CDR3 length: 11 residues. Germline loops: CDR1 SGHKS, CDR2 YYEKEE (reference sequence). Trimming removed 6 bases at V and 6 bases at J, with 8 bases between. The DNA of the CDR3 is TGTGCCAGCACTGCCTCCGATACGCAGTATTTT. It specifies CASTASDTQYF.

This clonotype came up many times. The chain couples TRBV20-1 to TRBJ2-1; D remains unclear. The V and J ends lost 0 bases and 7 bases respectively, with 13 bases between them. Germline V gives CDR1 DFQATT, CDR2 SNEGSKA (reference sequence). CDR3 size: 14 residues. In nucleotides, the CDR3 is TGCAGTGCTAGAGATCATCTGGTTATGAATGAGCAGTTCTTC. Translated, it gives CSARDHLVMNEQFF.

The chain uses TRBV7-2 and TRBJ2-5; possibly TRBD2 for D (6 bases). CDR1 is SGHTA and CDR2 is FQGNSA in the germline V gene. The CDR3 runs to 15 residues. Trimming stripped 3 bases from V and 1 base from J, with 12 bases between. The CDR3 loop reads CASSFRSSGQETQYF. The CDR3 nucleotides are TGTGCCAGCAGCTTCCGGAGTAGCGGCCAAGAGACCCAGTACTTC.

The J gene is TRBJ1-1, the V gene TRBV12-3 or TRBV12-4, with TRBD1 matching over 11 bases. The trim removed 5 bases at V and 4 bases at J, leaving 6 bases unmatched. This CDR3 has 15 amino acids. CDR3: CASSPRTGGFTEAFF. For the CDR3, the DNA is TGTGCCAGCAGTCCAAGGACAGGGGGCTTCACTGAAGCTTTCTTT.

The chain recombines TRBV29-1 with TRBJ2-3, with 7 bases aligning to TRBD2. Germline-derived CDR1 and CDR2 are SQVTM and ANQGSEA. The CDR3 totals 12 residues. With V trimmed by 7 bases and J by 6 bases, 7 bases remained unmatched. CDR3 sequence: CSGAGVADTQYF. CDR3 DNA sequence: TGCAGCGGGGCGGGAGTGGCCGATACGCAGTATTTT.

This clonotype appeared a few times. This chain joins TRBV28 and TRBJ2-5; 7 bases match TRBD2. The CDR3 spans 17 residues. J was trimmed by 2 bases and V by 7 bases; bases with no gene match: 16. CDR1 MDHEN and CDR2 SYDVKM come from the germline V gene. CDR3 coding DNA: TGTGCCAGCACCCCCCCGCTAAGCGGGGTTCTTCAAGAGACCCAGTACTTC. This translates into CASTPPLSGVLQETQYF.

This clonotype was counted a few times. The chain carries TRBV12-3 or TRBV12-4 and TRBJ1-5, with a weak D call TRBD1 (6 bases). This CDR3 is built from 15 residues. V was shortened by 0 bases and J by 7 bases, with 13 bases between the two germline ends. The CDR3 sequence: CASSLAVQGGQPQHF. The CDR3 DNA reads as TGTGCCAGCAGTTTAGCGGTACAGGGTGGCCAGCCCCAGCATTTT.

This clonotype appeared a few times. V is TRBV21-1 and J is TRBJ2-3. TRBV21-1 is shown as a pseudogene. CDR3 length: 12 amino acids. The CDR3 DNA is TGTGCCAGCGACATCCCCACAGATACGCAGTATTTT. Encoded protein: CASDIPTDTQYF.

Only a few counts were recorded for this clonotype. The chain uses TRBV28 and TRBJ2-7; 7 positions agree with TRBD1. The ends lost 5 bases at V and 5 bases at J; junction bases unmatched: 21. The CDR3 is 18 residues long. The germline gives CDR1 MDHEN, CDR2 SYDVKM. Written as DNA, the CDR3 is TGTGCCAGCAGTACGCCCCTATATGGACAGGTAGACCTCGACGAGCAGTACTTC. This codes for CASSTPLYGQVDLDEQYF.

Only a few counts were recorded for this clonotype. The chain joins TRBV4-3 to TRBJ2-1; 10 bases fit TRBD2. CDR3 size: 16 residues. The trim removed 4 bases at V and 8 bases at J, leaving 11 bases unmatched. CDR1 LGHNA and CDR2 YSLEER come from the germline V gene. As DNA, the CDR3 is TGCGCCAGCAGCCCGAGAGCTAGCGGGAGTAGCTATGAGCAGTTCTTC. This translates into CASSPRASGSSYEQFF.

This clonotype came up many times. The chain uses TRBV9 and TRBJ2-1; 8 bases are a match to TRBD1. V shed 4 bases, J shed 6 bases, and the junction held 3 bases outside the gene matches. The CDR3 runs 13 residues. CDR1 and CDR2 (germline): SGDLS, YYNGEE. For the CDR3, the DNA is TGTGCCAGCAGCCCAACAGGGGGCAATGAGCAGTTCTTC. It encodes CASSPTGGNEQFF.

This clonotype was recorded at least ten times. The J gene is TRBJ1-4, the V gene TRBV28; no clear D gene. Germline V gene data show CDR1 as MDHEN and CDR2 as SYDVKM. With 8 bases removed from V and 12 bases from J, the gap between germline ends came to 16 bases. The CDR3 has 12 amino acids. The CDR3 spells CASCDPRLELFF. Written as DNA, the CDR3 is TGTGCCAGCTGTGACCCAAGGCTAGAACTGTTTTTT.

The sample holds many counts of this clonotype. V gene TRBV10-3 combines with J gene TRBJ2-5, with 7 positions matching TRBD2. The J segment lost 1 base and the V segment lost 3 bases, leaving 5 bases of the junction unmatched. The CDR3 extends over 15 amino acids. The V gene's germline CDR1 is ENHRY and CDR2 SYGVKD. CDR3 residues: CAISEGGRGQETQYF. CDR3 in DNA: TGTGCCATCAGTGAAGGAGGGAGGGGCCAAGAGACCCAGTACTTC.

In its sample, this clonotype was seen a few times. The chain links TRBV7-9 to TRBJ2-1, with D tentatively TRBD2 (5 bases). Germline V lookup: CDR1 SEHNR, CDR2 FQNEAQ (reference sequence). CDR3 length: 17 amino acids. The V end was cut by 4 bases, the J end by 1 base, with 17 bases between. CDR3 bases: TGTGCCAGCAGCTCTACTCGGAGCGGTTATTCCTACAATGAGCAGTTCTTC. It translates to CASSSTRSGYSYNEQFF.

This rearrangement joins TRBV20-1 to TRBJ2-3; 7 bases are shared with TRBD2. The V segment lost 5 bases and the J segment 5 bases; nucleotides outside the gene matches: 7. This CDR3 spans 13 amino acids. The germline V gene has CDR1 DFQATT and CDR2 SNEGSKA (reference sequence). The CDR3 is CSAWGGYQDTQYF. CDR3 DNA: TGCAGTGCTTGGGGGGGATACCAAGATACGCAGTATTTT.